This passage covers 23 T cell receptor beta chains from one sample sequenced in a study of OX40 agonist ivuxolimab in advanced cancers. Libraries were prepared by immunoSEQ multiplex PCR; TCRdb keeps only in-frame clonotypes and omits some of them. The sample shows 65,000 to 70,000 clones, more than 80% of them seen only once. The starting material was CD4+ or CD8+ T cells sorted from blood, obtained in a trial of the OX40 agonist ivuxolimab. The receptor set was obtained from an adult with an advanced solid tumor such as melanoma, head and neck, liver or kidney cancer.

The chain links TRBV6-1 to TRBJ1-1; 8 nucleotides agree with TRBD1. Germline V lookup: CDR1 MNHNS, CDR2 SASEGT. V lost 7 bases and J lost 1; bases outside the gene matches: 5. The CDR3 extends over 14 amino acids. CDR3 sequence: CASTWTGRNTEAFF. DNA for the CDR3: TGTGCCAGCACCTGGACAGGGCGGAACACTGAAGCTTTCTTT.

The chain couples TRBV9 to TRBJ1-1, with D tentatively TRBD1 (6 bases). Germline CDR1 and CDR2: SGDLS and YYNGEE. The CDR3 sequence is 14 residues long. V was trimmed by 3 bases and J by 4 bases, leaving 13 bases between them. CDR3 in amino acids: CASSAQGGFTEAFF. CDR3 nucleotide sequence: TGTGCCAGCAGCGCACAGGGTGGATTCACTGAAGCTTTCTTT.

The chain combines TRBV6-1 with TRBJ1-2; D possibly corresponds to TRBD1 (5 bases). V shed 11 bases and J shed 6 bases, with 19 bases lying between them. This CDR3 contains 13 residues. Germline lookup yields CDR1 MNHNS and CDR2 SASEGT. The CDR3 nucleotides are TGTGCCCACCCAACGGTGACAGCAGATGGCTACACCTTC. Its protein is CAHPTVTADGYTF.

The chain uses TRBV4-1 and TRBJ2-1; D is unresolved. V lost 4 bases and J 4 bases, leaving 14 bases between the germline ends. The CDR3 loop spans 15 amino acids. Germline CDR1 and CDR2: MGHRA and YSYEKL. CDR3 in amino acids: CASSPTVDEYNEQFF. CDR3 in DNA: TGCGCCAGCAGCCCGACGGTAGACGAGTACAATGAGCAGTTCTTC.

The chain employs TRBV9 and TRBJ2-1; tentative D call: TRBD1 (6 bases). This CDR3 is built from 17 residues. The V end was cut by 0 bases, the J end by 0 bases, with 13 bases between. Germline lookup yields CDR1 SGDLS and CDR2 YYNGEE. CDR3 in DNA: TGTGCCAGCAGCGTAGATGGGGGCCTGAGCTCCTACAATGAGCAGTTCTTC. This encodes CASSVDGGLSSYNEQFF.

V is TRBV20-1 and J is TRBJ1-2; D gene unclear. Germline loops: CDR1 DFQATT, CDR2 SNEGSKA (reference sequence). V was clipped by 4 bases and J by 7 bases, with 7 bases between them. The CDR3 extends over 10 amino acids. CDR3 sequence (DNA): TGCAGTGCTAAAAATGGTGGCTACACCTTC. Protein product: CSAKNGGYTF.

This rearrangement joins TRBV19 to TRBJ2-1; TRBD2 agrees at 13 bases. Germline assignment: CDR1 LNHDA and CDR2 SQIVND (reference sequence). J lost 0 bases, V lost 7 bases, and 6 bases had no gene match. The CDR3 consists of 17 residues. CDR3 loop: CASTLGLAGSSYNEQFF. The CDR3 nucleotides are TGTGCCAGTACGCTGGGACTAGCGGGGAGCTCCTACAATGAGCAGTTCTTC. Full variable domain (rest looked up from reference TRBV19 and TRBJ2-1): DGGITQSPKYLFRKEGQNVTLSCEQNLNHDAMYWYRQDPGQGLRLIYYSQIVNDFQKGDIAEGYSVSREKKESFPLTVTSAQKNPTAFYLCASTLGLAGSSYNEQFFGPGTRLTVL.

This chain connects TRBV19 to TRBJ1-5; perhaps TRBD1 as D (5 bases). CDR3 size: 14 residues. V lost 6 bases and J 6 bases, leaving 15 bases between the germline ends. Germline V gene lookup returns CDR1 LNHDA and CDR2 SQIVND (reference sequence). The CDR3 is CASRAGFGGQPQHF. The CDR3 DNA sequence: TGTGCCAGTAGGGCAGGGTTTGGTGGTCAGCCCCAGCATTTT.

The chain links TRBV19 to TRBJ2-3; 11 bases match TRBD1. The CDR3 has 15 amino acids. CDR1 and CDR2 from the germline V gene are LNHDA and SQIVND (reference sequence). The V segment lost 4 bases and the J segment 4 bases; nucleotides outside the gene matches: 4. This chain's CDR3 is CASSTDRGQPDTQYF. For the CDR3, the DNA is TGTGCCAGTAGTACGGACAGGGGGCAGCCAGATACGCAGTATTTT.

This clone appeared a few times. The chain is built from TRBV6-1 and TRBJ1-2; D perhaps matches TRBD1 (5 bases). The CDR3 is made up of 12 amino acids. Germline V CDR1 and CDR2: MNHNS, SASEGT. V lost 6 bases and J lost 8, with 13 bases in between. CDR3: CASSPSGTGYTF. CDR3 nucleotides: TGTGCCAGCAGCCCCAGCGGGACGGGCTACACCTTC.

The rearrangement uses TRBV6-4 and TRBJ2-7, with D possibly TRBD1 on 6 matching bases. The CDR3 length is 13 residues. Trimming took 9 bases from V and 3 from J, leaving 15 bases between them. CDR1 and CDR2 from the germline V gene are MRHNA and SNTAGT. For the CDR3, the DNA is TGTGCCAGTTCCCGGGACACGAACTACGAGCAGTACTTC. Translating it yields CASSRDTNYEQYF.

This clone was observed once. Here the CDR3 reads CASSFSGTGIETQYF. DNA for the CDR3: TGTGCCAGCAGTTTTTCCGGGACAGGGATTGAGACCCAGTACTTC. J is TRBJ2-5 and V is TRBV6-5, with 9 nucleotides matching TRBD1. The CDR3 runs 15 residues. J gave up 5 bases and V 4 bases, and 8 bases lay outside the gene matches. In germline, CDR1 is MNHEY, CDR2 SVGAGI.

The rearrangement joins TRBV28 to TRBJ2-1; D is ambiguous. Per the germline V gene, CDR1 is MDHEN and CDR2 is SYDVKM. V was trimmed by 7 bases and J by 5 bases, leaving 9 bases between them. This CDR3 region has 12 residues. The CDR3 region is CASTIGNNEQFF. CDR3 nucleotides: TGTGCCAGCACCATAGGAAACAATGAGCAGTTCTTC.

The rearrangement links TRBV4-3 to TRBJ2-2, with D hard to call. Germline V gene lookup returns CDR1 LGHNA and CDR2 YSLEER. The CDR3 contains 15 residues. Trimming took 0 bases from V and 1 from J, leaving 6 bases between them. DNA of the CDR3: TGCGCCAGCAGCCAAGACCGTCAGAACACCGGGGAGCTGTTTTTT. Amino acid sequence: CASSQDRQNTGELFF.

The chain carries TRBV5-4 and TRBJ2-7; D is possibly TRBD2 (5 bases). Trimming took 3 bases from V and 0 from J, leaving 10 bases between them. This CDR3 region has 14 residues. The germline V gene encodes CDR1 SGHNT and CDR2 YYREEE (reference sequence). The DNA for the CDR3 is TGTGCCAGCAGCTCGGCGGGTCACTCCTACGAGCAGTACTTC. It specifies CASSSAGHSYEQYF.

CDR3 coding DNA: TGTGCCAGTAGTATACAGGGGTGGGACAATCAGCCCCAGCATTTT. It encodes CASSIQGWDNQPQHF. The chain links TRBV19 to TRBJ1-5, with D possibly being TRBD1 (6 bases). V lost 2 bases, J lost 3 bases, and 11 bases lay in between. From germline, CDR1 is LNHDA and CDR2 SQIVND (reference sequence). The CDR3 sequence is 15 residues long. Using reference TRBV19 and TRBJ1-5 for the parts outside the CDR3, the full variable domain is DGGITQSPKYLFRKEGQNVTLSCEQNLNHDAMYWYRQDPGQGLRLIYYSQIVNDFQKGDIAEGYSVSREKKESFPLTVTSAQKNPTAFYLCASSIQGWDNQPQHFGDGTRLSIL.

This chain links TRBV4-3 with TRBJ2-7, with D possibly called TRBD1 or TRBD2 (5 bases each). V lost 1 base, J lost 4 bases, and 8 bases lay in between. Germline lookup yields CDR1 LGHNA and CDR2 YSLEER. This CDR3 is 13 amino acids long. The CDR3 DNA is TGCGCCAGCAGCCAAGTGAGGGGTTACGAGCAGTACTTC. Translation: CASSQVRGYEQYF.

V and J are TRBV7-6 and TRBJ2-7, with TRBD1 matching 9 bases. Germline V gene lookup returns CDR1 SGHVS and CDR2 FNYEAQ. The ends lost 0 bases at V and 2 bases at J; junction bases unmatched: 2. This CDR3 region has 15 residues. The CDR3 region is CASSLARDRAYEQYF. The CDR3 nucleotides are TGTGCCAGCAGCTTAGCGCGGGACAGGGCCTACGAGCAGTACTTC.

This clone came up once. This chain connects TRBV7-9 to TRBJ1-2, with 9 positions matching TRBD1. Germline V CDR1 and CDR2: SEHNR, FQNEAQ (reference sequence). This CDR3 comprises 15 residues. Trimming cost V 5 bases and J 2 bases; bases outside gene matches: 6. CDR3 residues: CASSPTDRGNYGYTF. The CDR3 region has the DNA TGTGCCAGCAGCCCTACCGACAGGGGGAACTATGGCTACACCTTC.

J is TRBJ2-2 and V is TRBV9; no clear D gene. This CDR3 is built from 14 residues. The germline V gene encodes CDR1 SGDLS and CDR2 YYNGEE. Trimming took 5 bases from V and 9 from J, leaving 17 bases between them. The CDR3 protein is CASRGPNPRRELFF. The CDR3 region has the DNA TGTGCCAGCAGAGGCCCAAACCCCCGGCGGGAGCTGTTTTTT.

This clone was seen a few times. The chain is built from TRBV6-5 and TRBJ2-5; no firm D call. In germline, CDR1 is MNHEY, CDR2 SVGAGI. The CDR3 spans 16 residues. V shed 2 bases and J shed 4 bases, with 17 bases lying between them. The CDR3 loop reads CASSYGRGERLETQYF. CDR3 nucleotide sequence: TGTGCCAGCAGTTACGGTCGAGGAGAGCGCTTAGAGACCCAGTACTTC.

The chain couples TRBV7-9 to TRBJ2-7; D may be TRBD1 or TRBD2 (5 bases each). The V end lost 6 bases, the J end lost 3 bases, and 12 bases lay between the germline ends. Germline V CDR1 and CDR2: SEHNR, FQNEAQ (reference sequence). The CDR3 loop spans 13 amino acids. DNA for the CDR3: TGTGCCAGCAGGGGGGAGATCGACTACGAGCAGTACTTC. Its protein is CASRGEIDYEQYF.

J is TRBJ1-3 and V is TRBV9; D possibly corresponds to TRBD1 (5 bases). CDR1 and CDR2 (germline): SGDLS, YYNGEE. Trimming pared 2 bases from V and 3 bases from J, leaving 9 bases between. This CDR3 region has 14 residues. The CDR3 loop reads CASSVGALGNTIYF. The CDR3 nucleotides read TGTGCCAGCAGCGTTGGGGCCCTTGGAAACACCATATATTTT.